The 9 T cell receptor beta chains given below trace back to one sample, sequenced in a study of T-cell reconstitution after alpha-beta-depleted transplantation in children. Preparation of the TCRbeta library used unique molecular identifiers. One entry per CDR3 protein, called by TCRdb with MiXCR from the PCR reads. The table lists 610,000 or so distinct CDR3 sequences, roughly a quarter of them singletons. Sequenced material: PBMCs, taken before TCRalphabeta/CD19-depleted stem cell transplant. All receptors come from a boy younger than two with Wiskott-Aldrich syndrome, due to receive a stem cell transplant.

This clonotype was recorded a few times. The V gene is TRBV9, the J gene TRBJ2-4, with 8 bases fitting TRBD2. With V trimmed by 0 bases and J by 5 bases, 7 bases remained unmatched. Germline values: CDR1 SGDLS, CDR2 YYNGEE. This CDR3 contains 16 residues. The chain's CDR3 is CASSVGNSGIQNIQYF. The CDR3, as DNA: TGTGCCAGCAGCGTAGGTAATAGCGGGATCCAAAACATTCAGTACTTC.

This clonotype was detected only a few times. The chain couples TRBV27 to TRBJ2-7; D unclear. The length of the CDR3 is 13 residues. The germline CDR1 and CDR2 sequences are MNHEY and SMNVEV (reference sequence). V was trimmed by 6 bases and J by 4 bases, leaving 13 bases between them. CDR3 coding DNA: TGTGCCAGCAGCCTCAATTTAGGGTACGAGCAGTACTTC. It specifies CASSLNLGYEQYF.

Here the CDR3 reads CASRETGFRETQYF. CDR3 DNA: TGTGCCAGCAGGGAAACAGGGTTCCGTGAGACCCAGTACTTC. The chain uses TRBV28 and TRBJ2-5, with D perhaps TRBD1 (6 bases). Between the trimmed V and J ends, which lost 6 bases and 5 bases, there was a span of 16 bases. The CDR3 totals 14 residues. CDR1 MDHEN and CDR2 SYDVKM come from the germline V gene. Full variable domain (outside the CDR3, taken from reference TRBV28 and TRBJ2-5): DVKVTQSSRYLVKRTGEKVFLECVQDMDHENMFWYRQDPGLGLRLIYFSYDVKMKEKGDIPEGYSVSREKKERFSLILESASTNQTSMYLCASRETGFRETQYFGPGTRLLVL.

This clonotype was seen a few times. The rearrangement links TRBV4-2 to TRBJ1-5, with a weak D call TRBD1 (5 bases). This CDR3 has 16 amino acids. V dropped 3 bases and J dropped 4 bases, with 16 bases sitting between them. Germline-derived CDR1 and CDR2 are LGHNA and YNFKEQ. The CDR3 region has the DNA TGTGCCAGCAGCCAGGATCAGGGTATCCCTAATCAGCCCCAGCATTTT. Its protein is CASSQDQGIPNQPQHF.

This clonotype was observed a few times. The J gene is TRBJ2-5, the V gene TRBV24-1; D not certain. Germline CDR1 is KGHDR and CDR2 is SFDVKD. V was trimmed by 2 bases and J by 3 bases, leaving 6 bases between them. The CDR3 is 13 amino acids. CDR3 DNA sequence: TGTGCCACCAGTGATTCATTTAAAGAGACCCAGTACTTC. Translated, it gives CATSDSFKETQYF.

This clonotype has only a few counts. This chain uses TRBV20-1 with TRBJ2-3; TRBD1 might be the D (5 bases). V was pared by 0 bases and J by 5 bases, with 15 bases between. Germline V lookup: CDR1 DFQATT, CDR2 SNEGSKA (reference sequence). The CDR3 sequence is 15 residues long. This chain's CDR3 is CSARDPGPRRDTQYF. The CDR3 DNA sequence: TGCAGTGCTAGAGATCCAGGGCCACGTAGAGATACGCAGTATTTT.

In this sample, this clonotype turned up a few times. The chain joins TRBV20-1 to TRBJ2-5; D ambiguous. CDR3 size: 13 residues. V gave up 1 base and J gave up 5 bases, with 11 bases separating them. Germline-derived CDR1 and CDR2 are DFQATT and SNEGSKA (reference sequence). CDR3 residues: CSARVSSTETQYF. CDR3 sequence (DNA): TGCAGTGCTAGAGTCTCGAGTACTGAGACCCAGTACTTC.

The V call is TRBV19, the J call TRBJ1-5; D gene uncertain. CDR3 length: 17 amino acids. V lost 6 bases to trimming and J lost 0 bases, with 18 bases between them. Germline V gives CDR1 LNHDA, CDR2 SQIVND (reference sequence). The CDR3 is CASSRSRRNYSNQPQHF. The CDR3 DNA reads TGTGCCAGTAGCCGAAGCCGACGGAACTATAGCAATCAGCCCCAGCATTTT.

Only a few counts were recorded for this clonotype. This chain uses TRBV5-1 with TRBJ2-1, with TRBD1 as a possible D gene (5 bases). Trimming left V 7 bases short and J 0 bases short, with 11 bases between. Germline V gene sequence: CDR1 SGHRS, CDR2 YFSETQ. The CDR3 contains 14 residues. The CDR3 spells CASQTASSYNEQFF. CDR3 nucleotide sequence: TGCGCCAGCCAGACAGCGAGCTCCTACAATGAGCAGTTCTTC.